These T cell receptor beta chains were read from a single sample in a study of shared clonotypes between healthy human individuals. Produced via immunoSEQ multiplex PCR; TCRdb's table is partial and in-frame only. The profile shows fewer than 2.5 million clones, 80% to 95% of them singletons. The sequenced sample consisted of naive CD4+ T cells from PBMCs. These receptors all stem from a man between 18 and 35 years old in good health. Some clones in this sample may be carry-over from other donors' samples. CDR3s include the opening cysteine and the closing phenylalanine or tryptophan. Each record gives: D gene, clone size, V gene, J gene, CDR3 DNA, CDR3 protein. D genes are given only for firm matches. Where a row states a size, it is once, few, many or the class of an expanded clone; other rows omit it.

-	-	TRBV28	TRBJ2-7	TGTGCCAGCAGGGCTTCCAAGGGCTACGAGCAGTACTTC	CASRASKGYEQYF
-	-	TRBV7-2	TRBJ2-7	TGTGCCAGCAGCCGGGAGAGCTCCTACGAGCAGTACTTC	CASSRESSYEQYF
TRBD1	-	TRBV5-1	TRBJ2-7	TGCGCCAGCAGCACTACAGGGGGCCGCGACGAGCAGTACTTC	CASSTTGGRDEQYF
-	-	TRBV19	TRBJ1-5	TGTGCCAGTAGTGACCGGGACGGATACAATCAGCCCCAGCATTTT	CASSDRDGYNQPQHF
-	-	TRBV30	TRBJ1-2	TGTGCCTGGAGTGCCCCGACCCTAATAAACTATGGCTACACCTTC	CAWSAPTLINYGYTF
-	-	TRBV27	TRBJ1-3	TGTGCCAGCAGTCCCCTTGGAGGGCGGAGGGGAAACACCATATATTTT	CASSPLGGRRGNTIYF
TRBD1	-	TRBV5-4	TRBJ2-5	TGTGCCAGCAGCCCCCGACAGGGTGGGGGAGAGACCCAGTACTTC	CASSPRQGGGETQYF
TRBD2	-	TRBV10-1	TRBJ2-7	TGCGCCAGCAGTGAGTCAAGAAGCCCCGGGACTAAAAGCTACGAGCAGTACTTC	CASSESRSPGTKSYEQYF
TRBD1	-	TRBV7-3	TRBJ1-1	TGTGCCAGCAGCTTACATGGACAGGTGGATACTGAAGCTTTCTTT	CASSLHGQVDTEAFF
TRBD1	-	TRBV28	TRBJ1-5	TGTGCCAGCAAACAGGGGAACAATCAGCCCCAGCATTTT	CASKQGNNQPQHF
-	once	TRBV13	TRBJ1-1	TGTGCCAGCAGGATAACGGGACGTGCCACTGAAGCTTTCTTT	CASRITGRATEAFF
-	few	TRBV30	TRBJ1-4	TGTGCCTGGAGTGTACGGGGCTACCAACTGTTTTTT	CAWSVRGYQLFF
-	-	TRBV27	TRBJ2-7	TGTGCCAGCAGACGAAGCCCCGGGACATCCCGGCAGTACTTC	CASRRSPGTSRQYF
-	-	TRBV6-1	TRBJ2-7	TGTGCCAGCAGTGTTGGGACGACCTACTACGAGCAGTACTTC	CASSVGTTYYEQYF
-	-	TRBV18	TRBJ2-1	TGTGCCAGCTCACCGAACAGGGAGGACTACAATGAGCAGTTCTTC	CASSPNREDYNEQFF
-	-	TRBV6-1	TRBJ2-3	TGTGCCAGCAGTGGACCCGCTCCCCGCACAGATACGCAGTATTTT	CASSGPAPRTDTQYF
-	-	TRBV25-1	TRBJ1-3	TGTGCCAGCAGCCCACGGGGGGTTACCTCTGGAAACACCATATATTTT	CASSPRGVTSGNTIYF
-	-	TRBV5-1	TRBJ1-4	TGCGCCAGCAGCTTGGCTGCTTCCGGGACAGAAAAACTGTTTTTT	CASSLAASGTEKLFF
TRBD2	-	TRBV7-6	TRBJ2-1	TGTGCCAGCAGCTTAGGCGCGGGGGGGTACAATGAGCAGTTCTTC	CASSLGAGGYNEQFF
-	-	TRBV7-9	TRBJ2-1	TGTGCCAGCAGCTTGGGGCAGGGACCCTACAATGAGCAGTTCTTC	CASSLGQGPYNEQFF
TRBD1	-	TRBV18	TRBJ1-5	TGTGCCAGCTCACCAGGGACAGGGAAGCAGCCCCAGCATTTT	CASSPGTGKQPQHF
-	-	TRBV13	TRBJ1-1	TGTGCCATCCGAGCGGAGAACACTGAAGCTTTCTTT	CAIRAENTEAFF
TRBD2	-	TRBV27	TRBJ2-1	TGTGCCAGCAGTTTAGGCGGGAGGCCCTACAATGAGCAGTTCTTC	CASSLGGRPYNEQFF
-	few	TRBV28	TRBJ1-1	TGTGCCATCCTAAGGACGGGGAACACTGAAGCTTTCTTT	CAILRTGNTEAFF
-	-	TRBV30	TRBJ1-1	TGTGCCTGGAGTGTAGCGGAGTTGAGCACTGAAGCTTTCTTT	CAWSVAELSTEAFF
-	once	TRBV15	TRBJ2-6	TGTGCCACCAGCGCTGGGGGCTCTGGGGCCAACGTCCTGACTTTC	CATSAGGSGANVLTF
-	-	TRBV28	TRBJ1-1	TGTGCCAGCAGTTTGGGGCAGGGGATGGAAGCTTTCTTT	CASSLGQGMEAFF
-	-	TRBV10-3	TRBJ1-1	TGTGCCATCAGTAGTCGGGGGGTCACTGAAGCTTTCTTT	CAISSRGVTEAFF
-	-	TRBV2	TRBJ2-7	TGTGCCAGCAGAGGTACAGCAGGAGGGGCCTACGAGCAGTACTTC	CASRGTAGGAYEQYF
-	-	TRBV11-1	TRBJ2-1	TGTGCCAGCAGCCGGAAGAGAGACAATGAGCAGTTCTTC	CASSRKRDNEQFF
-	-	TRBV5-1	TRBJ2-1	TGCGCCAGCAGTAGGAAATCGGTGAGGGACTGGAACTACAATGAGCAGTTCTTC	CASSRKSVRDWNYNEQFF
-	-	TRBV5-4	TRBJ1-3	TGTGCCAGCAGCTTGGACGGGGTATTCTCTGGAAACACCATATATTTT	CASSLDGVFSGNTIYF
-	-	TRBV10-1	TRBJ2-4	TGCGCCAGCAGTGAGCCGGAGGAGCCCAAAAACATTCAGTACTTC	CASSEPEEPKNIQYF
TRBD1	-	TRBV19	TRBJ2-2	TGTGCCAGTAGTATCCCCAGGGGGCTAGCCGGGGAGCTGTTTTTT	CASSIPRGLAGELFF